Each of the 15 T cell receptor beta chains below was sequenced from the same sample in a study of CD4 T cells in relation to SARS-CoV-2 and coronaviruses. TCRdb keeps only in-frame clones here, not all; method: immunoSEQ multiplex PCR. The data hold about 36,000 clones, with around four fifths observed a single time. The antigens of these receptors remain unknown. The sample consisted of memory CD4+ T cells from PBMCs, cultured in vitro. The receptors shown here come from an adult with COVID-19.

The rearrangement links TRBV10-3 to TRBJ2-5; 7 nucleotides agree with TRBD1. V dropped 5 bases and J dropped 2; count of bases not matched to a gene: 8. The CDR3 runs 15 residues. Germline CDR1 is ENHRY and CDR2 is SYGVKD. DNA of the CDR3: TGTGCCATCAGTACAAGACAGGGTCCACAAGAGACCCAGTACTTC. Amino acids: CAISTRQGPQETQYF.

The chain recombines TRBV7-9 with TRBJ1-6, with D possibly TRBD1 on 5 matching bases. There are 15 residues in the CDR3. Trimming left V 6 bases short and J 4 bases short, with 13 bases between. The germline V gene encodes CDR1 SEHNR and CDR2 FQNEAQ (reference sequence). The DNA for the CDR3 is TGTGCCAGCAGGCTGACAGAGGATTATAATTCACCCCTCCACTTT. Its protein is CASRLTEDYNSPLHF.

Only one count was recorded for this clone. This chain uses TRBV28 with TRBJ2-3; D is undetermined. The CDR3 runs 15 residues. V lost 3 bases to trimming and J lost 2 bases, with 12 bases between them. Germline V gives CDR1 MDHEN, CDR2 SYDVKM. The CDR3 spells CASSFAETHTDTQYF. The CDR3 DNA follows: TGTGCCAGCAGTTTCGCGGAAACACACACAGATACGCAGTATTTT.

The chain joins TRBV28 to TRBJ1-2; D possibly corresponds to TRBD1 (5 bases). The CDR3 covers 16 residues. The germline gives CDR1 MDHEN, CDR2 SYDVKM. V gave up 7 bases and J gave up 8 bases, with 26 bases separating them. CDR3 DNA: TGTGCCAGCACTGAGGGAGGTAGCCGGACATATACCGGCTACACCTTC. Encoded protein: CASTEGGSRTYTGYTF.

The V gene is TRBV7-9, the J gene TRBJ2-7; TRBD2 might be the D (6 bases). CDR3 length equals 16 residues. Germline assignment: CDR1 SEHNR and CDR2 FQNEAQ (reference sequence). V was cut by 4 bases and J by 2 bases, with 18 bases left in between. In DNA, the CDR3 is TGTGCCAGCAGCTCCGGGGGTTGGAGCCCTACCTACGAGCAGTACTTC. Its protein product is CASSSGGWSPTYEQYF. The full variable domain, in which reference TRBV7-9 and TRBJ2-7 provide the parts outside the CDR3, is DTGVSQNPRHKITKRGQNVTFRCDPISEHNRLYWYRQTLGQGPEFLTYFQNEAQLEKSRLLSDRFSAERPKGSFSTLEIQRTEQGDSAMYLCASSSGGWSPTYEQYFGPGTRLTVT.

The chain couples TRBV19 to TRBJ1-1, with 7 bases that match TRBD1. CDR3 size: 12 residues. With 3 bases clipped from V and 12 bases from J, the junction kept 7 bases outside the gene matches. Germline V gene data show CDR1 as LNHDA and CDR2 as SQIVND (reference sequence). CDR3 in amino acids: CASSIGNRGPFF. CDR3 nucleotide sequence: TGTGCCAGTAGTATTGGGAACAGGGGTCCTTTCTTT.

CDR3 sequence (DNA): TGTGCCACCAGCAGACCGACACCTGACGGGTGGAGCACAGATACGCAGTATTTT. Amino acids: CATSRPTPDGWSTDTQYF. V is TRBV15 and J is TRBJ2-3; D uncertain. CDR3 size: 18 residues. Germline CDR1 and CDR2: LNHNV and YYDKDF (reference sequence). V lost 2 bases, J lost 0 bases, and 18 bases lay in between.

The V call is TRBV7-2, the J call TRBJ2-1, with no clear D. From germline, CDR1 is SGHTA and CDR2 FQGNSA. This CDR3 contains 12 residues. The V end lost 5 bases, the J end lost 13 bases, and 15 bases lay between the germline ends. CDR3 residues: CASSRFSKIQFF. The CDR3, as DNA: TGTGCCAGCAGCCGATTTTCCAAAATCCAGTTCTTC.

The chain links TRBV12-3 or TRBV12-4 to TRBJ2-3; weak D call: TRBD2 (5 bases). The CDR3 is 11 amino acids. Trimming shortened V by 10 bases and J by 7 bases, and 12 bases separated the two germline ends. The CDR3 loop is CATRSGNTQYF. The CDR3 DNA reads as TGTGCCACTCGGTCGGGGAATACGCAGTATTTT.

The chain couples TRBV18 to TRBJ2-3; TRBD1 matches 7 bases. With V trimmed by 3 bases and J by 1 base, 4 bases remained unmatched. The CDR3 is made up of 15 amino acids. Germline loops: CDR1 KGHSH, CDR2 LQKENI. CDR3 coding DNA: TGTGCCAGCTCACCCCGGACAGGAGGCACAGATACGCAGTATTTT. It translates to CASSPRTGGTDTQYF.

The chain carries TRBV11-1 and TRBJ2-1; D ambiguous. Trimming cost V 1 base and J 4 bases, with 11 bases left between them. This CDR3 spans 15 amino acids. In germline, CDR1 is SGHAT, CDR2 FQDESV (reference sequence). DNA for the CDR3: TGTGCCAGCAGCTTAGAGCTCTCCGCGTACAATGAGCAGTTCTTC. It translates to CASSLELSAYNEQFF.

This clone appeared a few times. The CDR3 region has the DNA TGCAGTGCCCCCGCGAACACTGAAGCTTTCTTT. It codes for CSAPANTEAFF. V usage is TRBV20-1 and J usage is TRBJ1-1; D ambiguous. V was pared by 6 bases and J by 1 base, with 6 bases between. CDR3 length: 11 residues. In germline, CDR1 is DFQATT, CDR2 SNEGSKA (reference sequence).

V and J are TRBV18 and TRBJ2-5; 7 positions match TRBD2. This CDR3 is 15 amino acids long. Germline CDR1 and CDR2: KGHSH and LQKENI. Germline trimming cut 3 bases from V and 5 bases from J; bases unmatched to any gene: 9. The CDR3 here is CASSPVGGSGETQYF. The CDR3 DNA is TGTGCCAGCTCACCGGTCGGCGGGAGTGGGGAGACCCAGTACTTC.

The chain couples TRBV28 to TRBJ1-6, with TRBD1 as a possible D gene (6 bases). This CDR3 has 15 residues. The V and J ends lost 3 bases and 8 bases respectively, with 14 bases between them. The germline V gene has CDR1 MDHEN and CDR2 SYDVKM. The CDR3, as DNA: TGTGCCAGCAGTTTCTATGACAGGACCGATTCACCCCTCCACTTT. Its translation is CASSFYDRTDSPLHF.

The rearrangement links TRBV28 to TRBJ2-3; 11 positions agree with TRBD2. J was trimmed by 1 base and V by 5 bases; bases with no gene match: 8. This CDR3 spans 17 amino acids. CDR1 is MDHEN, CDR2 SYDVKM, per germline. The CDR3 here is CASSLGLTSGGTDTQYF. The CDR3 bases are TGTGCCAGCAGTCTTGGCCTGACTAGCGGGGGCACAGATACGCAGTATTTT.